Listed below are T cell receptor beta chains from one sample, sequenced in a study of T cell responses to AZD1222 COVID-19 vaccine. Some clones are missing from TCRdb's copy, which holds only in-frame ones; the method was immunoSEQ multiplex PCR. The table has 110,000 to 150,000 clones, around nine tenths seen once. Sequenced material: peripheral blood, taken 28 days after the second AZD1222 dose. The receptors shown here come from an adult who received the AZD1222 COVID-19 vaccine. Each CDR3 is given with its conserved first and last residue. Each record gives: CDR3 length, clone size, J gene, D gene, V gene, CDR3 protein, CDR3 DNA. The D gene is left open where the match is weak. Where a row states a size, it is once, few, many or the class of an expanded clone; other rows omit it.

16 | NA | TRBJ2-3 | TRBD2 | TRBV3-1/TRBV3-2 | CASSQGGGRYTDTQYF | TGTGCCAGCAGCCAAGGGGGCGGGAGATACACAGATACGCAGTATTTT
14 | few | TRBJ1-2 | NA | TRBV10-3 | CAISDQSSDYGYTF | TGTGCCATCAGTGATCAATCATCTGACTATGGCTACACCTTC
15 | NA | TRBJ2-7 | NA | TRBV7-2 | CASSPGLLFTYEQYF | TGTGCCAGCAGCCCGGGACTGCTTTTTACCTACGAGCAGTACTTC
14 | NA | TRBJ1-1 | NA | TRBV6-5 | CASSFVRGRGEAFF | TGTGCCAGCAGTTTTGTTAGGGGGAGAGGTGAAGCTTTCTTT
16 | once | TRBJ1-6 | NA | TRBV18 | CASSSVGVSYNSPLHF | TGTGCCAGCTCAAGCGTCGGGGTCTCCTATAATTCACCCCTCCACTTT
16 | NA | TRBJ2-7 | NA | TRBV27 | CASSFHRVPAVGEQYF | TGTGCCAGCAGTTTCCACCGGGTCCCGGCAGTTGGGGAGCAGTACTTC
15 | NA | TRBJ2-7 | TRBD2 | TRBV7-2 | CASSLDGGAFYEQYF | TGTGCCAGCAGCTTAGACGGGGGGGCCTTCTACGAGCAGTACTTC
15 | NA | TRBJ1-5 | TRBD1 | TRBV2 | CASRLGTGRFQPQHF | TGTGCCAGCAGGCTTGGGACAGGGCGATTTCAGCCCCAGCATTTT
14 | NA | TRBJ1-6 | NA | TRBV7-9 | CASSQTRGGSPLHF | TGTGCCAGCAGCCAGACCAGGGGCGGCTCACCCCTCCACTTT
13 | NA | TRBJ2-1 | NA | TRBV5-1 | CASRGEDLNEQFF | TGCGCCAGCAGAGGGGAGGACCTCAATGAGCAGTTCTTC
13 | few | TRBJ2-1 | TRBD1 | TRBV7-2 | CASSAQEGAAQFF | TGTGCCAGCAGCGCACAAGAGGGGGCCGCTCAGTTCTTC
12 | NA | TRBJ1-2 | NA | TRBV12-3/TRBV12-4 | CASSFGYAGYTF | TGTGCCAGCAGTTTCGGGTACGCGGGCTACACCTTC
16 | NA | TRBJ2-1 | TRBD2 | TRBV9 | CASSGGLAGAYNEQFF | TGTGCCAGCAGCGGGGGACTAGCGGGAGCTTACAATGAGCAGTTCTTC
15 | NA | TRBJ1-5 | NA | TRBV11-2 | CASSSQREAQQPQHF | TGTGCCAGCAGCAGTCAGAGGGAGGCACAGCAGCCCCAGCATTTT
17 | NA | TRBJ2-1 | TRBD1 | TRBV9 | CASSLKSGTGPYNEQFF | TGTGCCAGCAGCTTAAAATCCGGGACAGGGCCTTACAATGAGCAGTTCTTC
19 | NA | TRBJ1-3 | NA | TRBV30 | CAWSDFLSPRAVVGNTIYF | TGTGCCTGGAGTGACTTCCTCTCCCCCCGGGCGGTGGTAGGAAACACCATATATTTT
14 | NA | TRBJ1-2 | NA | TRBV4-1 | CASRKADGPYGYTF | TGCGCCAGCAGAAAGGCGGACGGACCTTATGGCTACACCTTC
14 | once | TRBJ1-2 | NA | TRBV5-4 | CASSLGESGYGYTF | TGTGCCAGCAGCTTGGGGGAGAGCGGCTATGGCTACACCTTC
13 | NA | TRBJ1-2 | NA | TRBV3-1/TRBV3-2 | CASSQDIGASYTF | TGTGCCAGCAGCCAAGATATCGGGGCGAGCTACACCTTC
15 | NA | TRBJ2-5 | TRBD2 | TRBV7-2 | CASSGGGATQETQYF | TGTGCCAGCAGCGGCGGGGGGGCGACCCAAGAGACCCAGTACTTC
17 | NA | TRBJ2-3 | NA | TRBV5-1 | CASSLVSGGQGADTQYF | TGCGCCAGCAGCTTGGTTTCAGGGGGGCAGGGCGCAGATACGCAGTATTTT
14 | NA | TRBJ2-7 | NA | TRBV19 | CANLSGGFTYEQYF | TGTGCCAATCTATCCGGCGGGTTCACCTACGAGCAGTACTTC
17 | NA | TRBJ2-7 | TRBD2 | TRBV4-2 | CASSQEVVAGSSYEQYF | TGTGCCAGCAGCCAAGAGGTAGTAGCGGGGAGCTCCTACGAGCAGTACTTC
12 | NA | TRBJ2-7 | NA | TRBV29-1 | CSVALGGYEQYF | TGCAGCGTTGCTCTCGGGGGCTACGAGCAGTACTTC
10 | NA | TRBJ2-3 | NA | TRBV5-3 | CARGRDTQYF | TGTGCCAGAGGAAGAGATACGCAGTATTTT
12 | NA | TRBJ1-1 | NA | TRBV7-9 | CASRGHLTEAFF | TGTGCCAGCAGGGGACACCTGACCGAAGCTTTCTTT
16 | NA | TRBJ2-3 | NA | TRBV5-1 | CASSRTGFGGTDTQYF | TGCGCCAGCAGCCGCACAGGGTTCGGTGGGACAGATACGCAGTATTTT
15 | NA | TRBJ2-7 | TRBD2 | TRBV7-6 | CASSAGLANRYEQYF | TGTGCCAGCAGCGCCGGACTAGCAAATCGCTACGAGCAGTACTTC
14 | NA | TRBJ2-7 | NA | TRBV6-2/TRBV6-3 | CASSYRFSPYEQYF | TGTGCCAGCAGTTATCGGTTTTCCCCCTACGAGCAGTACTTC
16 | NA | TRBJ1-1 | NA | TRBV21-1 | CASSNDRGGMNTEAFF | TGTGCCAGCAGCAACGACAGGGGCGGCATGAACACTGAAGCTTTCTTT
17 | NA | TRBJ1-2 | TRBD1 | TRBV5-1 | CASSLAYSGGEEGGYTF | TGCGCCAGCAGCTTGGCTTACTCAGGGGGCGAAGAAGGTGGCTACACCTTC
14 | NA | TRBJ1-5 | NA | TRBV15 | CATSRGDTDQPQHF | TGTGCCACCAGCAGAGGCGATACCGATCAGCCCCAGCATTTT
15 | NA | TRBJ1-1 | NA | TRBV7-2 | CASSLVDGSYTEAFF | TGTGCCAGCAGCTTAGTCGATGGGAGTTACACTGAAGCTTTCTTT
14 | NA | TRBJ2-7 | NA | TRBV28 | CASSPQRVPYEQYF | TGTGCCAGCTCACCCCAAAGGGTTCCCTACGAGCAGTACTTC
14 | once | TRBJ2-3 | NA | TRBV4-1 | CASSEARGRSTQYF | TGCGCCAGCAGCGAAGCACGGGGGAGGTCTACGCAGTATTTT
12 | few | TRBJ2-1 | NA | TRBV7-2 | CASSSPYNEQFF | TGTGCCAGCAGCTCCCCCTACAATGAGCAGTTCTTC
17 | NA | TRBJ1-2 | TRBD1 | TRBV5-1 | CASSLTGTGGANYGYTF | TGCGCCAGCAGCCTAACCGGGACAGGGGGCGCGAACTATGGCTACACCTTC
17 | NA | TRBJ2-2 | NA | TRBV7-7 | CASSPSRATGISGELFF | TGTGCTAGCAGCCCCTCTCGAGCCACAGGGATTTCCGGGGAGCTGTTTTTT
11 | NA | TRBJ2-7 | NA | TRBV28 | CASTEVDEQYF | TGTGCCAGCACCGAAGTAGACGAGCAGTACTTC
16 | NA | TRBJ1-3 | NA | TRBV6-1 | CASSEGRGSSGNTIYF | TGTGCCAGCAGTGAAGGGCGGGGGAGCTCTGGAAACACCATATATTTT
12 | NA | TRBJ1-1 | NA | TRBV7-3 | CASSLGSSEAFF | TGTGCCAGCAGCCTAGGGAGTTCTGAAGCTTTCTTT